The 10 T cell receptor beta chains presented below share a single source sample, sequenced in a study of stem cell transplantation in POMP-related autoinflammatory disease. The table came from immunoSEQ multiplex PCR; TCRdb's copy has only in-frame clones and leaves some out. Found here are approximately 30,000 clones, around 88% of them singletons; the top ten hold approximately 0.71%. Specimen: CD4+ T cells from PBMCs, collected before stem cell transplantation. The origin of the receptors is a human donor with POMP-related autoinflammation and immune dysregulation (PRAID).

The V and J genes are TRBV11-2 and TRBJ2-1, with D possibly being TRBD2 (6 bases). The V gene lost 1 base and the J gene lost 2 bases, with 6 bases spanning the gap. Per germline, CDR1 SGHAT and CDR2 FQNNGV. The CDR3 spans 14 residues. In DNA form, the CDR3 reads TGTGCCAGCAGCTTAGCGGGAGCCTACAATGAGCAGTTCTTC. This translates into CASSLAGAYNEQFF.

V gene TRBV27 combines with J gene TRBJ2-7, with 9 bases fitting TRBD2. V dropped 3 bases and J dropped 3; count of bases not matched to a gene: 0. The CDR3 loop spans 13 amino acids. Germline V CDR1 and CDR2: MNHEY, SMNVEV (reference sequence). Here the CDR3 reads CASSFSGSYEQYF. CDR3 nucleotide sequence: TGTGCCAGCAGTTTTAGCGGGAGCTACGAGCAGTACTTC.

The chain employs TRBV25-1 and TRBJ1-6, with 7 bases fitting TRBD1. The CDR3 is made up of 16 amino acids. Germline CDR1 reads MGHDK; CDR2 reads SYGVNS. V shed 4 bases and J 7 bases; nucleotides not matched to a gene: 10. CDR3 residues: CASSGQGRGQNSPLHF. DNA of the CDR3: TGTGCCAGCAGTGGACAGGGTCGGGGCCAGAATTCACCCCTCCACTTT.

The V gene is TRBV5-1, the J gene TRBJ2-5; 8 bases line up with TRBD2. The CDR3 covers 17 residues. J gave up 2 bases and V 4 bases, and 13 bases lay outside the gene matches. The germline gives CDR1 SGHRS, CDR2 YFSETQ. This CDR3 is CASSRNGLAGSQETQYF. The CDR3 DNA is TGCGCCAGCAGCCGCAACGGCCTAGCGGGCTCACAAGAGACCCAGTACTTC.

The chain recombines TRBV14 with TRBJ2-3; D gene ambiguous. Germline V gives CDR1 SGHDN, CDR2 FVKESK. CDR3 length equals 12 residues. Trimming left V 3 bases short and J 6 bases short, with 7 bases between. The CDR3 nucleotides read TGTGCCAGCAGCCATGAAACGGATACGCAGTATTTT. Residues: CASSHETDTQYF.

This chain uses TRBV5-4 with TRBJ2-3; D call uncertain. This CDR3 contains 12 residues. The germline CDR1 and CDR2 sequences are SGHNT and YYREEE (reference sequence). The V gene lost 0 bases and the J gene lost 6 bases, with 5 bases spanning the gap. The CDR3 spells CASSLGLDTQYF. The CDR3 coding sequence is TGTGCCAGCAGCTTGGGTCTCGATACGCAGTATTTT.

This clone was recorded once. The CDR3 coding sequence is TGTGCCAGCAGTGACGGGGATAATGAGCAGTTCTTC. Translation gives CASSDGDNEQFF. The V and J genes are TRBV6-4 and TRBJ2-1, with D uncertain. This CDR3 comprises 12 residues. CDR1 and CDR2 from the germline V gene are MRHNA and SNTAGT. The V end lost 2 bases, the J end lost 7 bases, and 6 bases lay between the germline ends.

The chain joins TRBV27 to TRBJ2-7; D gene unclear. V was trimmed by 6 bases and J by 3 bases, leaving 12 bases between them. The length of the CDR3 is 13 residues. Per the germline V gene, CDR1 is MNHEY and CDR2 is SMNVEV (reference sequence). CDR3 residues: CASSPIDGYEQYF. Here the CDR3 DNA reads TGTGCCAGCAGCCCCATCGATGGCTACGAGCAGTACTTC.

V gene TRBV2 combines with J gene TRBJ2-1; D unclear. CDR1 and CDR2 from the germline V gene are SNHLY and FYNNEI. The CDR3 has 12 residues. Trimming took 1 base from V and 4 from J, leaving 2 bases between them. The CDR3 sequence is CASSEEYNEQFF. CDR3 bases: TGTGCCAGCAGTGAAGAGTACAATGAGCAGTTCTTC.

Here the CDR3 reads CAWSPSSNQPQHF. The CDR3, as DNA: TGTGCCTGGAGCCCCAGTAGCAATCAGCCCCAGCATTTT. V gene TRBV30 combines with J gene TRBJ1-5; D gene uncertain. V was clipped by 3 bases and J by 0 bases, with 6 bases between them. The germline V gene encodes CDR1 GTSNPN and CDR2 SVGIG (reference sequence). The CDR3 runs 13 residues.